The T cell receptor beta chain described here comes from a study of control samples from healthy donors and cancer patients. Data came from immunoSEQ multiplex PCR; TCRdb stores just in-frame clones and leaves some out. Among 170,000 or so clones listed, 94% were seen once. Germline V gene sequence: CDR1 MNHEY, CDR2 SVGAGI. Trimming pared 6 bases from V and 3 bases from J, leaving 15 bases between. The CDR3 is 14 residues long. The sample consisted of blood. The chain links TRBV6-5 to TRBJ2-7; D unclear. The TCR comes from a woman under 30 in good health. The DNA of the CDR3 is TGTGCCAGCAGCCGCATAGACCCCAACTACGAGCAGTACTTC. As protein: CASSRIDPNYEQYF.